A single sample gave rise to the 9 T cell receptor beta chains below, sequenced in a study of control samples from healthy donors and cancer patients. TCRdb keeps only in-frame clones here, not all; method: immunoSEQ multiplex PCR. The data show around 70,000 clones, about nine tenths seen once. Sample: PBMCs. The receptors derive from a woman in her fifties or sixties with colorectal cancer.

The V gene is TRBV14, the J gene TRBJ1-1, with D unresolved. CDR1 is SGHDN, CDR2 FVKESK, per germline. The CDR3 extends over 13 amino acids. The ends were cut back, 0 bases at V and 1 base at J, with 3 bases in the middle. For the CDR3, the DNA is TGTGCCAGCAGCCAAGATCAGAACACTGAAGCTTTCTTT. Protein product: CASSQDQNTEAFF.

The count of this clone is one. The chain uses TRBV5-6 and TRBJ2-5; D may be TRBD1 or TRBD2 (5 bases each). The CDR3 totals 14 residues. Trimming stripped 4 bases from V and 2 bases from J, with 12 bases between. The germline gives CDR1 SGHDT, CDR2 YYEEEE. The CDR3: CASSVQGAQETQYF. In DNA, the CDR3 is TGTGCCAGCAGCGTCCAGGGAGCGCAAGAGACCCAGTACTTC.

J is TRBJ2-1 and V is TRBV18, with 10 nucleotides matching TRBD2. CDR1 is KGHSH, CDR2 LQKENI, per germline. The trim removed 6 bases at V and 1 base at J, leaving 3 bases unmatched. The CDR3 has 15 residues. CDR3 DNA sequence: TGTGCCAGCTCCCCGGGACTAGCGTCCTACAATGAGCAGTTCTTC. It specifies CASSPGLASYNEQFF.

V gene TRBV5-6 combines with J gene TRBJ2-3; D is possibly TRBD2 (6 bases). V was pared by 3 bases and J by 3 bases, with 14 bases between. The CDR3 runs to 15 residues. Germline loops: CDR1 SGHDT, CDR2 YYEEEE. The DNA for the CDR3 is TGTGCCAGCAGCTGGAGGGCGGTTTGGACAGATACGCAGTATTTT. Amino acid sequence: CASSWRAVWTDTQYF.

In DNA form, the CDR3 reads TGTGCCAGCAGTCCCCGACAGGGGGACTATGGCTACACCTTC. The encoded protein is CASSPRQGDYGYTF. The chain couples TRBV6-5 to TRBJ1-2; TRBD1 aligns across 9 bases. The V gene end was trimmed by 5 bases and the J gene end by 3 bases; junction bases not matched to a gene: 4. There are 14 residues in the CDR3. Per the germline V gene, CDR1 is MNHEY and CDR2 is SVGAGI.

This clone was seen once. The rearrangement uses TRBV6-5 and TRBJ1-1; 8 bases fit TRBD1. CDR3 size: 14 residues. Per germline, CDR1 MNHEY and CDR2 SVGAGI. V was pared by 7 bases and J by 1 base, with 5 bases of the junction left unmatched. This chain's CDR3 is CASKTGVQNTEAFF. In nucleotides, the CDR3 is TGTGCCAGCAAGACAGGGGTCCAGAACACTGAAGCTTTCTTT.

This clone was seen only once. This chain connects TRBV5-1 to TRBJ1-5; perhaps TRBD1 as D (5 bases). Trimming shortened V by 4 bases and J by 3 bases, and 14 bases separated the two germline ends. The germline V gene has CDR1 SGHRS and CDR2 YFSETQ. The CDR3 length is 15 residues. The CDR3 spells CASSPIDSLNQPQHF. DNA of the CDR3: TGCGCCAGCAGCCCGATCGACAGCCTCAATCAGCCCCAGCATTTT.

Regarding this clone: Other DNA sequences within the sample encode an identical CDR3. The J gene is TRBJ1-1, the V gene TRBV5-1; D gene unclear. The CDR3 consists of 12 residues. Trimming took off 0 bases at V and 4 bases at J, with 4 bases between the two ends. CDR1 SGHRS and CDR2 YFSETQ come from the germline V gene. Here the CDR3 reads CASSLGPTEAFF. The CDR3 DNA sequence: TGCGCCAGCAGCTTGGGTCCCACTGAAGCTTTCTTT.

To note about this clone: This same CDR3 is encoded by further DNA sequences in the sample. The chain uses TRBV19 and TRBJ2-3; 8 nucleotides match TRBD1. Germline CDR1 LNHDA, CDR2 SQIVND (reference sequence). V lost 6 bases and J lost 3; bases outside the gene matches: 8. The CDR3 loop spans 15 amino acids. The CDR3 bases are TGTGCCAGTAGCTCAGCGCAGGGGGCAACAGATACGCAGTATTTT. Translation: CASSSAQGATDTQYF.